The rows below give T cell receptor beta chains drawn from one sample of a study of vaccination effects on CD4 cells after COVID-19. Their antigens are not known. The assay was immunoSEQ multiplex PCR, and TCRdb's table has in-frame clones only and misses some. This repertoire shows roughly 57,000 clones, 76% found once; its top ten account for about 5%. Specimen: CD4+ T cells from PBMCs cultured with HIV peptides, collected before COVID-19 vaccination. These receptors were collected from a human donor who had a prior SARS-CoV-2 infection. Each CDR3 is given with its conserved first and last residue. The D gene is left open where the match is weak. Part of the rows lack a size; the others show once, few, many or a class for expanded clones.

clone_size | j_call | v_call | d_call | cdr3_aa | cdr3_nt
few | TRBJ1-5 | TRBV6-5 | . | CASRLDGYSNQPQHF | TGTGCCAGCAGACTAGACGGCTATAGCAATCAGCCCCAGCATTTT
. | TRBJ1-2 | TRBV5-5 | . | CASTGVAGRDYGYTF | TGTGCCAGCACCGGGGTGGCAGGGAGGGATTATGGCTACACCTTC
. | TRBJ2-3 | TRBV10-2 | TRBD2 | CASSKTGTSGGVTDTQYF | TGCGCCAGCAGCAAAACTGGGACTAGCGGGGGGGTCACAGATACGCAGTATTTT
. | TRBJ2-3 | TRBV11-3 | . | CASALSGTTDTQYF | TGTGCCAGCGCACTTAGCGGAACCACAGATACGCAGTATTTT
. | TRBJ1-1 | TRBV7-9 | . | CASSPQGGTEAFF | TGTGCCAGCAGCCCGCAGGGTGGTACTGAAGCTTTCTTT
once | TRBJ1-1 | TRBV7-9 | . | CASSLFGSTEAFF | TGTGCCAGCAGCTTATTTGGGAGTACTGAAGCTTTCTTT
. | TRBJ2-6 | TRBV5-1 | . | CASSLQNSGANVLTF | TGCGCCAGCAGCTTGCAGAACTCTGGGGCCAACGTCCTGACTTTC
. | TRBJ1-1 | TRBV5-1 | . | CASSSQLYNTEAFF | TGCGCCAGCAGCTCCCAGCTATACAACACTGAAGCTTTCTTT
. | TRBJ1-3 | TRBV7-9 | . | CASSEQVSGNTIYF | TGTGCCAGCAGCGAGCAGGTTTCTGGAAACACCATATATTTT
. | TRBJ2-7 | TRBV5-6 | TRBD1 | CASSLARDRTILEQYF | TGTGCCAGCAGCTTGGCCCGGGACAGGACAATCCTCGAGCAGTACTTC